This T cell receptor beta chain was profiled in a study of immune evolution from preneoplasia to lung adenocarcinoma. Study-level background: HLA loss of heterozygosity: roughly 6.6% AIS, about 14% MIA, approximately 31% ADC, none AAH.

Sequencing used immunoSEQ multiplex PCR; TCRdb keeps in-frame clones, though not all of them. The data contain about 1,800 clones, roughly 80% of them singletons. Two lung cancer pathologists independently confirmed each histologic diagnosis. Broader study findings: Normal lung had highest clonality; later lesions appeared denser, more diverse.

The CDR3 is 16 amino acids. Germline assignment: CDR1 SGHTA and CDR2 FQGNSA. Trimming stripped 0 bases from V and 4 bases from J, with 16 bases between. With regard to this clone: As yet, its antigen is unknown.

The chain couples TRBV7-2 to TRBJ2-7; no reliable D call. Material: FFPE tissue from an adenomatous hyperplasia lung lesion. Subset specified: atypical adenomatous hyperplasia (AAH), lung preneoplasia. The receptor was isolated from a donor older than 65 with lung adenocarcinoma. Here the CDR3 reads CASSLAGGISGYEQYF. The CDR3 DNA reads as TGTGCCAGCAGCTTAGCGGGTGGTATCTCTGGATACGAGCAGTACTTC. Full variable domain (missing parts from reference TRBV7-2 and TRBJ2-7): GAGVSQSPSNKVTEKGKDVELRCDPISGHTALYWYRQSLGQGLEFLIYFQGNSAPDKSGLPSDRFSAERTGGSVSTLTIQRTQQEDSAVYLCASSLAGGISGYEQYFGPGTRLTVT.